Only one count was recorded for the clone carrying this T cell receptor (beta chain). In the authors' methods: Reference gene primer amplification in the assay estimated nucleated cell counts. Clones were read by immunoSEQ multiplex PCR, and TCRdb kept only the in-frame ones, dropping some. The V and J calls and clone size are taken from that table; D and trimming were inferred from the DNA. Of about 190,000 clones listed, over 75% are singletons. These data come from a study of blood T cell repertoires in COVID-19. Overall study: PBMCs, B-cell-depleted T cells, or T cells were the source of the cDNA or gDNA that made up the material.

This CDR3 is built from 15 residues. Germline CDR1 reads SGHVS; CDR2 reads FQNEAQ. V was clipped by 2 bases and J by 8 bases; unmatched bases: 11. J is TRBJ1-2 and V is TRBV7-8; 7 nucleotides line up with TRBD1. The source of this sequence is a man aged 50 to 59 with acute or convalescent COVID-19. Sequenced: peripheral blood. CDR3 sequence: CASSLRDQGVEGYTF. CDR3 DNA sequence: TGTGCCAGCAGCTTACGAGACCAGGGGGTTGAGGGCTACACCTTC.